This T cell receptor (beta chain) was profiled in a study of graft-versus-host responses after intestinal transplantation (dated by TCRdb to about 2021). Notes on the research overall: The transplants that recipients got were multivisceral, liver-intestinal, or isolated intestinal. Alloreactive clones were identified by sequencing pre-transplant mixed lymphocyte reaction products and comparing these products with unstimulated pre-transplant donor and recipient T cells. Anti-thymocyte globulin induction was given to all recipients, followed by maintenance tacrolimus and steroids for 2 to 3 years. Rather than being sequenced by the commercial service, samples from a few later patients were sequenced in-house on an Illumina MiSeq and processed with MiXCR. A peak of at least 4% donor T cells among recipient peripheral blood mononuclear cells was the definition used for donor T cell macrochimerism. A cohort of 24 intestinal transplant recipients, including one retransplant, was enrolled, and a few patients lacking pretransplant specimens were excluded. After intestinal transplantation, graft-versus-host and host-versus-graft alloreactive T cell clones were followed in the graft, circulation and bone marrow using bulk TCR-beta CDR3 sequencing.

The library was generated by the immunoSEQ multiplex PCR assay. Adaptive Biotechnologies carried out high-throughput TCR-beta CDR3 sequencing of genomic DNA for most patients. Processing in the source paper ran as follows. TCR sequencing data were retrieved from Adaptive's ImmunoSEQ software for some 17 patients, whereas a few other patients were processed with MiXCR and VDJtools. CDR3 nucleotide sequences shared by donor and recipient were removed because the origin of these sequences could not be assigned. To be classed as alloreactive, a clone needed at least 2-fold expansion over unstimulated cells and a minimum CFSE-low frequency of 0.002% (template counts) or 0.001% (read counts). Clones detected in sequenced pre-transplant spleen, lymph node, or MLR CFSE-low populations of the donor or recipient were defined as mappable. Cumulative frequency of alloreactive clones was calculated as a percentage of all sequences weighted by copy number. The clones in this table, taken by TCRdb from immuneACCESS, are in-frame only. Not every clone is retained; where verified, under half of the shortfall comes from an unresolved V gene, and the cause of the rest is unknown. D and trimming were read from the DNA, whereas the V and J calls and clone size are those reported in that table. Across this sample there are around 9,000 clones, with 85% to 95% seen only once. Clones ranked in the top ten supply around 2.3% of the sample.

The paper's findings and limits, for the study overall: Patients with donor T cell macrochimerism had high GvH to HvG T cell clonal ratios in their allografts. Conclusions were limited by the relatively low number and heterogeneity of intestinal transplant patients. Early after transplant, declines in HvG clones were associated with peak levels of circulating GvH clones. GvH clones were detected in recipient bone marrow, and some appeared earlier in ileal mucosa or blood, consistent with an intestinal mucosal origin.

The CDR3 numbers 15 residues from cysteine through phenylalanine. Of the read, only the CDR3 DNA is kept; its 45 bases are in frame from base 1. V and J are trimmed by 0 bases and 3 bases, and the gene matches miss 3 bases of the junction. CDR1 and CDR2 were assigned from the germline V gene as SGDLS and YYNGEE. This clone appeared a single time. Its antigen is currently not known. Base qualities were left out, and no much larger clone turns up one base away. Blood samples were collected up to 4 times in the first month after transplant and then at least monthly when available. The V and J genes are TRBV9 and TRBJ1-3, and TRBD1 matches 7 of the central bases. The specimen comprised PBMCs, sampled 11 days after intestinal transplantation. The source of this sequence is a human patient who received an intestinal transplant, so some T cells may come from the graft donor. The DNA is TGTGCCAGCAGCGTAGGACAGGGAAATGGAAACACCATATATTTT. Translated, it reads CASSVGQGNGNTIYF.